Listed here are 6 T cell receptor beta chains from one sample, sequenced in a study of CD8 T cells in ankylosing spondylitis. TCRdb reprocessed the 5' RACE reads with MiXCR, giving one entry per CDR3 protein. This sample has roughly 180,000 distinct CDR3 sequences, with 9.8% found just once. Sequencing input: blood, either unsorted or a sorted T cell fraction (not recorded which). These receptor sequences come from a female donor with ankylosing spondylitis or in good health (not recorded which).

This clonotype came up many times. The V call is TRBV7-9, the J call TRBJ2-7; 8 bases align to TRBD1. This CDR3 has 14 residues. Germline lookup yields CDR1 SEHNR and CDR2 FQNEAQ (reference sequence). The trim removed 3 bases at V and 4 bases at J, leaving 5 bases unmatched. CDR3 in amino acids: CASSFGTGDYEQYF. CDR3 DNA sequence: TGTGCCAGCAGCTTCGGGACAGGAGATTACGAGCAGTACTTC.

The J gene is TRBJ2-1, the V gene TRBV10-1, with TRBD2 as a possible D gene (5 bases). Looked up from germline, CDR1 is WNHNN and CDR2 is SYGVQD (reference sequence). The CDR3 is 14 residues long. V lost 4 bases to trimming and J lost 4 bases, with 11 bases between them. CDR3 in DNA: TGCGCCAGCAGTGTCACTAGGGATTACAATGAGCAGTTCTTC. Translation: CASSVTRDYNEQFF.

The chain uses TRBV3-1 and TRBJ2-7; 10 nucleotides align to TRBD1. CDR3 size: 15 residues. The trim removed 4 bases at V and 7 bases at J, leaving 10 bases unmatched. The germline CDR1 and CDR2 sequences are LGHDT and YNNKEL (reference sequence). CDR3 in amino acids: CASSPRDRGIWEQYF. DNA of the CDR3: TGTGCCAGCAGCCCTAGGGACAGGGGCATTTGGGAGCAGTACTTC.

This clonotype was seen more than once but under ten times. The rearrangement uses TRBV15 and TRBJ1-1; a possible D gene is TRBD1 (6 bases). Per the germline V gene, CDR1 is LNHNV and CDR2 is YYDKDF (reference sequence). Trimming shortened V by 3 bases and J by 8 bases, and 10 bases separated the two germline ends. The CDR3 runs to 12 residues. The CDR3 DNA is TGTGCCACCAGCAGGGGACAAACCGAAGCTTTCTTT. Translated, it gives CATSRGQTEAFF.

At least ten counts were recorded for this clonotype. The gene calls are TRBV7-9 and TRBJ2-1; D remains unclear. Trimming pared 4 bases from V and 0 bases from J, leaving 4 bases between. This CDR3 contains 13 residues. Per the germline V gene, CDR1 is SEHNR and CDR2 is FQNEAQ (reference sequence). The DNA for the CDR3 is TGTGCCAGCAGCTGGGGCTCCTACAATGAGCAGTTCTTC. This encodes CASSWGSYNEQFF.

This chain uses TRBV28 with TRBJ2-1; D unclear. The CDR3 totals 15 residues. The germline gives CDR1 MDHEN, CDR2 SYDVKM. V was pared by 3 bases and J by 0 bases, with 9 bases between. CDR3: CASSFYRSSYNEQFF. The CDR3 DNA is TGTGCCAGCAGTTTCTACCGGAGCTCCTACAATGAGCAGTTCTTC. Drawing the rest from reference TRBV28 and TRBJ2-1, the complete variable domain is DVKVTQSSRYLVKRTGEKVFLECVQDMDHENMFWYRQDPGLGLRLIYFSYDVKMKEKGDIPEGYSVSREKKERFSLILESASTNQTSMYLCASSFYRSSYNEQFFGPGTRLTVL.